This entry is about one TCR beta chain. Its antigen is currently unknown. Viral peptide pools were used in the ViraFEST assay to expand antigen-specific CD4+ T cells, and sequencing came afterward. Researchers isolated CD4+ T cells once roughly ten days of culture had elapsed. Their SARS-CoV-2 infection, verified by PCR, occurred between March and December 2020. On days 3 and 7, fresh IL-2 medium replaced half the medium. V gave up 5 bases and J gave up 0 bases; unmatched junction bases: 11. CDR3 size: 17 residues. Germline CDR1 is SGHVS and CDR2 is FNYEAQ. The method was immunoSEQ multiplex PCR; TCRdb's version includes in-frame clones alone and lacks a portion of them. The repertoire includes approximately 31,000 clones, approximately 72% of them detected once, and around 30% sits in the top ten. This entry comes from a study of vaccination effects on CD4 cells after COVID-19. Findings of the study overall: Clones from infection and from vaccination both contracted markedly late after vaccination. In convalescents, spike-reactive clones (those seen post-vaccine) were mainly new vaccine-induced clones. The study had few convalescent patients and no early post-infection timepoints.

The sample in question was CD4+ T cells from PBMCs cultured with a peptide pool, obtained before COVID-19 vaccination. This chain uses TRBV7-6 with TRBJ2-7; TRBD2 agrees at 9 bases. This TCR was sampled from a human donor who had a prior SARS-CoV-2 infection. The CDR3, as DNA: TGTGCCAGCAGCCGATCGAGGGTAGCGGGGGACTCCTACGAGCAGTACTTC. It codes for CASSRSRVAGDSYEQYF.